The clone carrying this T cell receptor (beta chain) was recorded a few times. At baseline, cycle 4 day 1, and cycle 7 day 1, blood was sampled. The V end lost 1 base, the J end lost 7 bases, and 14 bases lay between the germline ends. The CDR3 contains 14 residues. The germline CDR1 and CDR2 sequences are SGHTS and YDEGEE. This entry belongs to a study of OX40 agonist ivuxolimab in advanced cancers. The overall study: Allowance was made for prior anti-PD-1, anti-PD-L1 or anti-CTLA-4 therapy, and approximately 41% had some.

The table came from immunoSEQ multiplex PCR; TCRdb's copy has only in-frame clones and leaves some out. Among some 98,000 clones, about 79% were seen once, and the ten largest hold roughly 1.5%. The sequence was collected from an adult with an advanced solid tumor such as melanoma, head and neck, liver or kidney cancer. The rearrangement uses TRBV5-8 and TRBJ2-5; possible D gene TRBD1, 5 bases. The specimen comprised CD4+ or CD8+ T cells sorted from blood, sampled in a trial of the OX40 agonist ivuxolimab. The CDR3 is CASSLYQGDGTQYF. The CDR3 DNA sequence: TGTGCCAGCAGCTTGTACCAGGGCGACGGGACCCAGTACTTC.